This T cell receptor beta chain comes out of a study of TIL therapy for anti-PD-1-resistant metastatic lung cancer. Study-level results: Patients were highly selected, enriched for treatment-naive, never-smoker and oncogene-addicted cases.

Documented time point: pre-treatment sample, taken before nivolumab and TIL therapy. Most excised metastases sampled were pleural nodules or supraclavicular lymph nodes. Tumors were harvested before any PD-1/PD-L1 blockade. Details on this clone: Antigen unknown.

The libraries were made with immunoSEQ v3. Assay: immunoSEQ multiplex PCR; the TCRdb copy retains only in-frame clones and omits some. Of tens of thousands of clones in the sample, about two thirds were seen once. Germline assignment: CDR1 MDHEN and CDR2 SYDVKM. The V end lost 4 bases, the J end lost 6 bases, and 15 bases lay between the germline ends. The CDR3 is 14 residues long. V usage is TRBV28 and J usage is TRBJ1-2; tentative D call: TRBD1 (5 bases). The sequence was obtained from a person aged 25-85 years with non-small cell lung cancer. This specimen consisted of tumor tissue, obtained at baseline. CDR3 DNA: TGTGCCAGCAGTTCTCGTGACAGTACGAATGGCTACACCTTC. Its protein is CASSSRDSTNGYTF.